The present TCR beta chain was sequenced within a study of T cells after yellow fever vaccination. This clonotype was observed at least ten times. CDR3 size: 13 residues. J was trimmed by 6 bases and V by 5 bases; bases with no gene match: 7. Per germline, CDR1 MNHEY and CDR2 SMNVEV (reference sequence). TCRdb reanalysed the 5' RACE reads using MiXCR and keeps one entry per CDR3 protein. Altogether about 250,000 distinct CDR3 sequences are present, roughly 4% being singletons, with the ten largest covering around 19%. This clonotype was sampled from a man between 18 and 29 years old who received the YFV17D yellow fever vaccine. The sequenced sample was PBMCs, obtained 15 days after the yellow fever booster vaccination. The chain recombines TRBV27 with TRBJ2-7, with 7 bases aligning to TRBD1. For the CDR3, the DNA is TGTGCCAGCAGTATTAAGACAGGGCGCGAGCAGTACGTC. Translated: CASSIKTGREQYV.